This TCR beta chain is from a study of blood T cell repertoires in COVID-19. At the level of the study: COVID-19 samples from acute and convalescent phases originated in the United States, Italy and Spain. Sources were T cells, B-cell-depleted T cells, or PBMCs; the material itself was cDNA or gDNA.

In the authors' workflow: Cell counts per sample came from amplifying reference gene primers. Assay: immunoSEQ multiplex PCR; the TCRdb copy retains only in-frame clones and omits some. Clone size and the V and J calls come from that table; the DNA yielded D and trimming. There are about 80,000 clones in the sample; roughly 82% occur only once, and over 9.5% lies in the top ten. This CDR3 is 15 amino acids long. Germline V CDR1 and CDR2: MGHRA, YSYEKL. V lost 4 bases to trimming and J lost 5 bases, with 15 bases between them. Sequencing used peripheral blood. The clonotype comes from a man at least 80 years old with acute or convalescent COVID-19. V and J are TRBV4-1 and TRBJ1-5; no clear D. The CDR3 DNA is TGCGCCAGCAGCCCCGCCGACACCCTTGATCAGCCCCAGCATTTT. Encoded protein: CASSPADTLDQPQHF.